This T cell receptor (beta chain) emerged from a study of blood T cell repertoires in COVID-19 (dated by TCRdb to the early 2020s). About the study as a whole: Samples from collaborators originated in the United States, Italy and Spain and spanned both the acute and convalescent phases of COVID-19. The sample metadata nearly always contained a de-identified subject ID, COVID-19 status, age in years and sex. Where available, HLA class I and class II types were obtained from metadata supplied by the sample provider rather than from assay-based typing. The samples were drawn from the first 160 participants of the ongoing ImmuneRACE study and from roughly 1,300 subjects provided by 6 global collaborators. The repertoires were released in a freely available public database meant as a resource for research on the immune response to SARS-CoV-2. The prospective study material was composed of cDNA or gDNA derived from T cells, B-cell-depleted T cells, or PBMCs. Deeply sampled blood TCRbeta repertoires from subjects exposed to, actively infected with, or recovered from COVID-19 were included in the dataset.

At one collaborating source in Seattle, patients were enrolled during active infection and were followed longitudinally through the course of disease. The collaborating institutions used their own protocols to collect whole blood in K2EDTA tubes. For TCRbeta analysis, collaborators shipped samples as frozen whole blood, isolated PBMCs, or DNA extracted from either of those sample types. The CDR3 contains 13 residues, cysteine and phenylalanine counted. Only the CDR3 portion is preserved as DNA: 39 bases, with reading frame beginning at the first base. V drops 4 bases and J drops 4 bases, leaving 8 bases in between. CDR1 and CDR2 are drawn from the germline V gene (reference sequence): WNHNN, SYGVQD. Study-level results and caveats: How much clinical and demographic metadata was included differed by source and by participant, and the metadata was provided uncurated.

Regarding this clone: Its antigen target is currently unknown. The sample holds no much larger clone one base away, and base qualities are not on file.

The immunoSEQ Assay, a bias-controlled multiplex PCR, was used to amplify TCRbeta CDR3 regions from genomic DNA. The published analysis was carried out like this. Nucleated cell counts per sample were estimated from amplification of reference gene primers within the assay. To quantify the absolute abundance of each unique TCRbeta CDR3 rearrangement, sequence reads were collapsed and filtered. Productive Simpson clonality was computed per sample as the square root of Simpson's diversity index over productive rearrangements. TCRdb mirrors the immuneACCESS table, restricted to in-frame sequences. Some clones are absent from its copies; in checked studies, under half trace to an unresolved V gene, and the reason for the others is unknown. V and J calls and clone size are copied from that table; D and trimming were computed from the DNA. Here the sample has about 230,000 clones; 75% to 85% occur a single time. Jointly, the top ten make up 7.5% of the sample.

The chain links TRBV10-1 with TRBJ1-5; no D gene can be assigned with confidence. The sequence was collected from a woman of 80 years or more with COVID-19, enrolled during active disease. Specimen: peripheral blood. The encoded CDR3 is CASSAARNQPQHF. The base sequence is TGCGCCAGCAGTGCTGCCAGGAATCAGCCCCAGCATTTT.